Listed here is a single T cell receptor (beta chain). These data are taken from a study of identical twins. TCRdb reprocessed the 5' RACE reads with MiXCR, giving one entry per CDR3 protein. The sample has under 900,000 distinct CDR3 sequences, about 12% seen once. This CDR3 spans 12 amino acids. Germline CDR1 is SGHAT and CDR2 is FQNNGV. Trimming stripped 6 bases from V and 7 bases from J, with 13 bases between. Another study also made use of these data, one on yellow fever vaccine responses in identical twins.

This clonotype originated in a woman aged 18-30 years in good health. The specimen sequenced was PBMCs. This sequence joins TRBV11-2 and TRBJ2-7, with unresolved D. The CDR3 loop is CASSTTVGEQYF. The DNA of the CDR3 is TGTGCCAGCAGTACGACTGTTGGGGAGCAGTACTTC.